These 6 T cell receptor beta chains were all obtained from the same sample, sequenced in a study of blood T cell repertoires in COVID-19. Using immunoSEQ multiplex PCR, the repertoire was profiled, and TCRdb retains in-frame clones only, with some absent. The sample consists of about 350,000 clones, 88% of them appearing once. Sample: PBMCs or T cells enriched from blood (not recorded which). The source is a woman aged 30 to 39 who had been exposed to COVID-19.

The J gene is TRBJ2-1, the V gene TRBV6-5; possibly TRBD1 for D (6 bases). From germline, CDR1 is MNHEY and CDR2 SVGAGI. The CDR3 contains 13 residues. V gave up 6 bases and J gave up 6 bases, with 12 bases separating them. The CDR3 nucleotides are TGTGCCAGCAGGGGACATGGAGCCAATGAGCAGTTCTTC. Protein sequence: CASRGHGANEQFF.

This chain links TRBV5-1 with TRBJ1-4; the D is unclear. Trimming shortened V by 0 bases and J by 5 bases, and 8 bases separated the two germline ends. The CDR3 covers 14 residues. Germline loops: CDR1 SGHRS, CDR2 YFSETQ. CDR3 region: CASSLERGNEKLFF. The CDR3 DNA is TGCGCCAGCAGCTTGGAACGCGGAAATGAAAAACTGTTTTTT.

V and J are TRBV28 and TRBJ2-7; TRBD1 agrees at 9 bases. J was trimmed by 2 bases and V by 6 bases; bases with no gene match: 8. The CDR3 has 15 residues. Germline lookup yields CDR1 MDHEN and CDR2 SYDVKM. The CDR3 sequence is CASSSTGTGTYEQYF. CDR3 DNA sequence: TGTGCCAGCAGCTCCACCGGGACAGGGACCTACGAGCAGTACTTC.

This chain connects TRBV6-5 to TRBJ2-3, with a weak D call TRBD2 (5 bases). The CDR3 covers 12 residues. Germline V gene sequence: CDR1 MNHEY, CDR2 SVGAGI. The V end lost 10 bases, the J end lost 0 bases, and 8 bases lay between the germline ends. As DNA, the CDR3 is TGTGCCACCCGGGGAAGCACAGATACGCAGTATTTT. Encoded protein: CATRGSTDTQYF.

The chain combines TRBV7-6 with TRBJ2-7; 9 nucleotides match TRBD1. From germline, CDR1 is SGHVS and CDR2 FNYEAQ. The junction had 13 bases not matched to a gene; V was cut back by 4 bases and J by 6 bases. The CDR3 has 16 residues. CDR3 in DNA: TGTGCCAGCAGCTCGGATCCGGGACAGGGAATGGGCGAGCAGTACTTC. Protein product: CASSSDPGQGMGEQYF.

The rearrangement joins TRBV19 to TRBJ1-1; 7 bases align to TRBD1. The CDR3 has 15 amino acids. J was trimmed by 2 bases and V by 3 bases; bases with no gene match: 6. Germline V gene lookup returns CDR1 LNHDA and CDR2 SQIVND (reference sequence). DNA for the CDR3: TGTGCCAGTAGTATTTCCGGGACAGCTAACACTGAAGCTTTCTTT. Its translation is CASSISGTANTEAFF.